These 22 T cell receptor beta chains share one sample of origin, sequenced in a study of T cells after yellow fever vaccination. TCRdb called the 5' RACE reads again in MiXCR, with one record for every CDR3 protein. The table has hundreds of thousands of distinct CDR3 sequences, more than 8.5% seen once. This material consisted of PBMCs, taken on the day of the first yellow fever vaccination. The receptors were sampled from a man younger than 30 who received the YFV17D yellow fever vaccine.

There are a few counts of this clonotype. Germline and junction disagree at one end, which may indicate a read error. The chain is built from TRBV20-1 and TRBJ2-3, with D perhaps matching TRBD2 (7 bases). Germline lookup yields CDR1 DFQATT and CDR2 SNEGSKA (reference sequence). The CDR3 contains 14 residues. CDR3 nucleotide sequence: TGCAGTGCCAGAGGGGGGGCCGGCACAGATACGCAGTATTTT. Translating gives CSARGGAGTDTQYF.

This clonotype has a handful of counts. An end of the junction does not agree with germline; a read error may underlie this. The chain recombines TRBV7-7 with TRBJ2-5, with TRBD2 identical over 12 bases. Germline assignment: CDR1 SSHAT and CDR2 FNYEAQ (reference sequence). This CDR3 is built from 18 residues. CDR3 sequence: CASSASAPGLAGFETQYF. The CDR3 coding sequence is TGTGCTAGCAGCGCCTCAGCCCCCGGACTAGCGGGGTTTGAGACCCAGTACTTC.

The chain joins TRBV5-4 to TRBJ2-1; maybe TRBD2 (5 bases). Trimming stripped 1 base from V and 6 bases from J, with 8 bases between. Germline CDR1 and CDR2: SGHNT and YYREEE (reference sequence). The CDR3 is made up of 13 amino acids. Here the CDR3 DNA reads TGTGCCAGCAGCTTGAAGGGAGTCAATGAGCAGTTCTTC. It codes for CASSLKGVNEQFF.

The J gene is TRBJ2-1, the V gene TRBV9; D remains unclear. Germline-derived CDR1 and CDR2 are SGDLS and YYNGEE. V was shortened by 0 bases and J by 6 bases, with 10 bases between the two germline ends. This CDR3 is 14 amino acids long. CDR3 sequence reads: CASSVGIPPNEQFF. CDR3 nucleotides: TGTGCCAGCAGCGTAGGTATCCCGCCCAATGAGCAGTTCTTC.

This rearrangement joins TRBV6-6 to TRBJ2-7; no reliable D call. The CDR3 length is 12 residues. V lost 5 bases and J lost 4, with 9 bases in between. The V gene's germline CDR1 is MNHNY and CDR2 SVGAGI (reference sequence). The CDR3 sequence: CASSTHDYEQYF. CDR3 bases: TGTGCCAGCAGTACCCATGATTACGAGCAGTACTTC.

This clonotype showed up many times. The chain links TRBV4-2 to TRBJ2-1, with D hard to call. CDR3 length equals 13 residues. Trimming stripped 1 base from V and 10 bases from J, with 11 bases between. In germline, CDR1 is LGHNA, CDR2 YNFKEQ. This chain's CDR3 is CASSQGTLGEQFF. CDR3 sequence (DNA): TGTGCCAGCAGCCAAGGAACACTTGGAGAGCAGTTCTTC.

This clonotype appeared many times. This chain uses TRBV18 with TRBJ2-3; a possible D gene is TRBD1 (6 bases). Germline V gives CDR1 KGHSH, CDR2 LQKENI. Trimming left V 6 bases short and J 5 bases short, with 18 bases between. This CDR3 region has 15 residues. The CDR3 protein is CASSTMGARKDTQYF. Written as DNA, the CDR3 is TGTGCCAGCTCCACGATGGGGGCGAGAAAAGATACGCAGTATTTT.

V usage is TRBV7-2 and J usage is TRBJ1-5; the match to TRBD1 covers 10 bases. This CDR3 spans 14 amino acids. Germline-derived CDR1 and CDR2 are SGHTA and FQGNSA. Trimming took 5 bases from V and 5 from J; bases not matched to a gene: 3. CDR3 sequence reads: CASSRGTGDQPQHF. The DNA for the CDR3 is TGTGCCAGCAGCCGGGGGACAGGGGATCAGCCCCAGCATTTT.

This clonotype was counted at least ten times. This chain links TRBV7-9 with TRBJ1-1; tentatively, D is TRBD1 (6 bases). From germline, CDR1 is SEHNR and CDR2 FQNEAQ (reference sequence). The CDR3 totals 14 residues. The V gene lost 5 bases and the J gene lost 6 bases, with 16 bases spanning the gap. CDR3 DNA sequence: TGTGCCAGCAGCCTTTACAGGGCGGGAGCTGAAGCTTTCTTT. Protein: CASSLYRAGAEAFF.

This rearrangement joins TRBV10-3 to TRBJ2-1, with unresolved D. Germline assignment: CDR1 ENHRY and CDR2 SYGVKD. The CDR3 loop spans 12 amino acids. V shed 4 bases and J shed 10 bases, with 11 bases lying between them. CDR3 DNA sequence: TGTGCCATCAGTGGATCGGCTCGCGAGCAGTTCTTC. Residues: CAISGSAREQFF.

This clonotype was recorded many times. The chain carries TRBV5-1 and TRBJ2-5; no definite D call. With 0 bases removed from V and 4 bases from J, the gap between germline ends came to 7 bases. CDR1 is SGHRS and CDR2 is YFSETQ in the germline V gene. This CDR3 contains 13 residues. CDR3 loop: CASSLVGSETQYF. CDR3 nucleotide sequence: TGCGCCAGCAGCTTGGTGGGTTCAGAGACCCAGTACTTC.

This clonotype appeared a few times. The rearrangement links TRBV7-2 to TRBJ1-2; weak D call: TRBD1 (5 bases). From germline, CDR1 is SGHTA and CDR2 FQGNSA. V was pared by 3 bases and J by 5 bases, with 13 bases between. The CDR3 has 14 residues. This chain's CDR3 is CASSFLGAAYGYTF. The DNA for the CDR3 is TGTGCCAGCAGCTTCCTAGGGGCCGCTTATGGCTACACCTTC.

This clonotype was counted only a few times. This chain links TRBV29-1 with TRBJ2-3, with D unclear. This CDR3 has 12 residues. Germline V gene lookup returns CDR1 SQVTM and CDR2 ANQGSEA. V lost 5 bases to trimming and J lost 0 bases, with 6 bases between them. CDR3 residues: CSVSDSTDTQYF. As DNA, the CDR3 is TGCAGCGTTTCGGACAGCACAGATACGCAGTATTTT.

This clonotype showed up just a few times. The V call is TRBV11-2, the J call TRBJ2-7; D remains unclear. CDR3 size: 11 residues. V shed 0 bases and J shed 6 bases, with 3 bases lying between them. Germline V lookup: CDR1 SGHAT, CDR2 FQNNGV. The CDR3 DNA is TGTGCCAGCAGCTTAGATAGCGAGCAGTACGTC. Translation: CASSLDSEQYV.

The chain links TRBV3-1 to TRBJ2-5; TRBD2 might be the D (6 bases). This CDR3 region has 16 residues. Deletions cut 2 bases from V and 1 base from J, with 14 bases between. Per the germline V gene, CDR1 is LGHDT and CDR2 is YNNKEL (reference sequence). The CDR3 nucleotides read TGTGCCAGCAGCCAATTACGGGGGAGCCTCCAAGAGACCCAGTACTTC. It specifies CASSQLRGSLQETQYF.

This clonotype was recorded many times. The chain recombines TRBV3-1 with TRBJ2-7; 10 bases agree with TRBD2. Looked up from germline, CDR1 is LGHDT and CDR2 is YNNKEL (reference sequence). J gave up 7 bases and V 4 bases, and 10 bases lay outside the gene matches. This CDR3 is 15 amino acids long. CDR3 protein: CASSPFSGGAGEQYF. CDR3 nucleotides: TGTGCCAGCAGCCCCTTCAGCGGGGGGGCCGGAGAGCAGTACTTC.

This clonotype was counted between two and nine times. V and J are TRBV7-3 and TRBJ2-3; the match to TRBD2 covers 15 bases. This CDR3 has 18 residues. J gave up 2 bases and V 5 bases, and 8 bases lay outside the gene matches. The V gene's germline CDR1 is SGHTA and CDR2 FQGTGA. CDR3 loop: CASSPGLAGGGATDTQYF. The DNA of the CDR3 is TGTGCCAGCAGCCCCGGACTAGCGGGGGGGGGAGCCACAGATACGCAGTATTTT.

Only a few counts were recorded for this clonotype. The CDR3 spells CASSFRVGYGYTF. The CDR3 coding sequence is TGTGCCAGCAGTTTCAGGGTCGGATATGGCTACACCTTC. This sequence joins TRBV12-3 or TRBV12-4 and TRBJ1-2; a possible D gene is TRBD1 (5 bases). Trimming shortened V by 3 bases and J by 5 bases, and 10 bases separated the two germline ends. The CDR3 runs to 13 residues.

CDR3 sequence: CASSLTQNTGELFF. Written as DNA, the CDR3 is TGCGCCAGCAGCTTGACACAGAACACCGGGGAGCTGTTTTTT. The chain uses TRBV5-1 and TRBJ2-2, with D hard to call. Trimming took 1 base from V and 1 from J, leaving 5 bases between them. The V gene's germline CDR1 is SGHRS and CDR2 YFSETQ. The CDR3 consists of 14 residues.

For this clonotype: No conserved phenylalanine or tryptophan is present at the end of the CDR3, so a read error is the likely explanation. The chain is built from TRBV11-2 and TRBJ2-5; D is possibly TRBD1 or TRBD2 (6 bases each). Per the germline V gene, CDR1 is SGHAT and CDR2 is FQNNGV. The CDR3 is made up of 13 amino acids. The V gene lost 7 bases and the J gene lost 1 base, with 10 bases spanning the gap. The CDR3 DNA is TGTGCCAGCACCGGAGGGGGCCAAGAGACCCAGTACCTC. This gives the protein CASTGGGQETQYL.

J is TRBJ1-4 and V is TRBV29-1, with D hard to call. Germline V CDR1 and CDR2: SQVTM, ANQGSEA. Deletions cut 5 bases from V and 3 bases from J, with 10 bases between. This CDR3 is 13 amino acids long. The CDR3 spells CSVFRGSNEKLFF. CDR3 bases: TGCAGCGTTTTTCGCGGGTCTAATGAAAAACTGTTTTTT.

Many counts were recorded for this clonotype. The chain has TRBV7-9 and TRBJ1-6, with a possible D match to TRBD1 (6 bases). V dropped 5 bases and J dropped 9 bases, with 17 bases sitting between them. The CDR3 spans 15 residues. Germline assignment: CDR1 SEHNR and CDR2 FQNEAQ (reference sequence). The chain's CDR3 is CASSIFGGLGSPLHF. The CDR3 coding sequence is TGTGCCAGCAGCATATTCGGGGGGCTAGGTTCACCCCTCCACTTT.